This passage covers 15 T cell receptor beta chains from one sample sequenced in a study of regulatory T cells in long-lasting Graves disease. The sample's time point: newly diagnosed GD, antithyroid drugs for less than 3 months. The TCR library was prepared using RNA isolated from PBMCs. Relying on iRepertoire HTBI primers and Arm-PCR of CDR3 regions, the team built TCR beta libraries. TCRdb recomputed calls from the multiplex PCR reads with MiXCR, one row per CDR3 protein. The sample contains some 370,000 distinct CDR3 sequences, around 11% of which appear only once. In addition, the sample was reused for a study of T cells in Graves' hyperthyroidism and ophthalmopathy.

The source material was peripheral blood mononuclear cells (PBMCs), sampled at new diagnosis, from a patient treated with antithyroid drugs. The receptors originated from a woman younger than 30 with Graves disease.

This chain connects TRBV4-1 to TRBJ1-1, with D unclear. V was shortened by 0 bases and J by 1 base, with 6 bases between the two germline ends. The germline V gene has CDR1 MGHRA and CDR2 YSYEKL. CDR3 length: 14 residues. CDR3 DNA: TGCGCCAGCAGCCAAGAAGGGTGGAACACTGAAGCTTTCTTT. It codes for CASSQEGWNTEAFF.

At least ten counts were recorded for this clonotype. The CDR3: CASSLHGGGNQPQHF. In DNA form, the CDR3 reads TGTGCCAGCAGCTTACATGGGGGGGGCAATCAGCCCCAGCATTTT. The V gene is TRBV7-2, the J gene TRBJ1-5, with D perhaps TRBD1 (5 bases). V lost 2 bases, J lost 2 bases, and 10 bases lay in between. The germline CDR1 and CDR2 sequences are SGHTA and FQGNSA. CDR3 size: 15 residues.

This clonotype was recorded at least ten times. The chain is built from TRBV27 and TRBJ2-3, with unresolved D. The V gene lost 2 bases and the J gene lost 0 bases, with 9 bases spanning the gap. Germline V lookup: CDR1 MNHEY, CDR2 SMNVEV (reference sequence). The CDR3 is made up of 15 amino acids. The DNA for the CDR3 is TGTGCCAGCAGTTTAACGAGACCTAGCACAGATACGCAGTATTTT. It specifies CASSLTRPSTDTQYF.

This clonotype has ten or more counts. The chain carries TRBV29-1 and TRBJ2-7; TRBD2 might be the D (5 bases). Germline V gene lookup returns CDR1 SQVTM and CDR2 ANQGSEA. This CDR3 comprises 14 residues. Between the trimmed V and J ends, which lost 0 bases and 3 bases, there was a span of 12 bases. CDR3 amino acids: CSVEDRNGGYEQYF. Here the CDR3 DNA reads TGCAGCGTTGAAGATCGGAACGGAGGCTACGAGCAGTACTTC.

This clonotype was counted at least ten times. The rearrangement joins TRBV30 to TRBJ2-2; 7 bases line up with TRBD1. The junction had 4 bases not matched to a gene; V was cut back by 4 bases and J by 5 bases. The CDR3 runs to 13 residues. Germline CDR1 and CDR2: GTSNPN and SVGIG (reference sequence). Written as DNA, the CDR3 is TGTGCCTGGACTGGGACAGTAACCGGGGAGCTGTTTTTT. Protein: CAWTGTVTGELFF.

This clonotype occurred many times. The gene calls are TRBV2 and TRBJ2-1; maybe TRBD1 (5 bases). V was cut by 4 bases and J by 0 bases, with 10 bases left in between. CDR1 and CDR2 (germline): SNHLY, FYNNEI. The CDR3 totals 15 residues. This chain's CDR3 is CASSVDSSSYNEQFF. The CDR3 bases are TGTGCCAGCAGTGTTGACAGTAGCTCCTACAATGAGCAGTTCTTC.

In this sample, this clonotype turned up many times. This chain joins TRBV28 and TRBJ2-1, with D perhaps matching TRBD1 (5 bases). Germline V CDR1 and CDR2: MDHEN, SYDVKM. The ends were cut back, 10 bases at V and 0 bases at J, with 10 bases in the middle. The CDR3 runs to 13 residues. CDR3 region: CATAGFSYNEQFF. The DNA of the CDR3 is TGTGCCACCGCAGGGTTCTCCTACAATGAGCAGTTCTTC.

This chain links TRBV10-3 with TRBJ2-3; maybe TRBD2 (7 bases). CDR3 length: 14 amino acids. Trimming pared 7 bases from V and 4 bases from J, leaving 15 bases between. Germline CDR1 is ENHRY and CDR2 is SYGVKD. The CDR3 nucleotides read TGTGCCATCAAAGCCGCGGGGGCCCCAGATACGCAGTATTTT. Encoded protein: CAIKAAGAPDTQYF.

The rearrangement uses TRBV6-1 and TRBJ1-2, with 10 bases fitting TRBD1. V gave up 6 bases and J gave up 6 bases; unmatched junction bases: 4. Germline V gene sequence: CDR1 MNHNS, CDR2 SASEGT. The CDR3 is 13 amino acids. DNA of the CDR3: TGTGCCAGCAGCGGACAGGGGGATAATGGCTACACCTTC. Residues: CASSGQGDNGYTF.

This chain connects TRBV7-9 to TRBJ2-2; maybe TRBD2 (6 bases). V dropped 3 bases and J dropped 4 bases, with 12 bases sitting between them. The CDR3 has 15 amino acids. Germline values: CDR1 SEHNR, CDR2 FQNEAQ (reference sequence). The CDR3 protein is CASSFAGYGTGELFF. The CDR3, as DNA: TGTGCCAGCAGCTTTGCGGGGTATGGCACCGGGGAGCTGTTTTTT.

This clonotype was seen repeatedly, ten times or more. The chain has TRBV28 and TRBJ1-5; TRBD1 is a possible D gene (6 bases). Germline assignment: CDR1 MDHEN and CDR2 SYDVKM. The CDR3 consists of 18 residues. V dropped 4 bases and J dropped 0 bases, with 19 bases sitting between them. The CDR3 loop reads CASSSTYTGSDSNQPQHF. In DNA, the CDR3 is TGTGCCAGCAGTTCAACATATACAGGGAGTGATAGCAATCAGCCCCAGCATTTT.

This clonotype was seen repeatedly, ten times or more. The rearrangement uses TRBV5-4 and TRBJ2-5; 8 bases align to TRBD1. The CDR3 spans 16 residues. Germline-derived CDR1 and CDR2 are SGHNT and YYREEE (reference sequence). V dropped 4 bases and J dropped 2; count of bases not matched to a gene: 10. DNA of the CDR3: TGTGCCAGCAGCATAGGACAGGGTACACTACAAGAGACCCAGTACTTC. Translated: CASSIGQGTLQETQYF. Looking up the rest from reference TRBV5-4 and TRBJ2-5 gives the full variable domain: ETGVTQSPTHLIKTRGQQVTLRCSSQSGHNTVSWYQQALGQGPQFIFQYYREEENGRGNFPPRFSGLQFPNYSSELNVNALELDDSALYLCASSIGQGTLQETQYFGPGTRLLVL.

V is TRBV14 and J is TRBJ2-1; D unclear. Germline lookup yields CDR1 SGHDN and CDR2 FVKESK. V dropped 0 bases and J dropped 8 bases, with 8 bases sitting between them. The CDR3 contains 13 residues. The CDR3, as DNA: TGTGCCAGCAGCCAAGAGCCAAGATATGAGCAGTTCTTC. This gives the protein CASSQEPRYEQFF.

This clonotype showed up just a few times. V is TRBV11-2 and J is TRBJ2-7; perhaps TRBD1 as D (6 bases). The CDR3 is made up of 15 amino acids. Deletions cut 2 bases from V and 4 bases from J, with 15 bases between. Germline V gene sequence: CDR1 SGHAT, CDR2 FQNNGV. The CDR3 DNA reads TGTGCCAGCAGCTTACCGGGACAACTAGAGTACGAGCAGTACTTC. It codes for CASSLPGQLEYEQYF.

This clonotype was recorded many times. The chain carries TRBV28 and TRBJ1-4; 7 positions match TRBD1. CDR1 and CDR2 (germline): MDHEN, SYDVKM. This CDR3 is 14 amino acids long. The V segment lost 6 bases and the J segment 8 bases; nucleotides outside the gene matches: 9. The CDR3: CASRTRGGQEKLFF. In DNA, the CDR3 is TGTGCCAGCAGAACAAGGGGGGGACAGGAAAAACTGTTTTTT.